This TCR beta chain derives from a study of PD-1 blockade in classical Hodgkin lymphoma. Every one of the patients relapsed after autologous stem cell transplantation (brentuximab vedotin exposure was variable). The table came from immunoSEQ multiplex PCR; TCRdb's copy has only in-frame clones and leaves some out. The sample has about 85,000 clones, approximately 91% seen once. Study-wide points: Those patients who began receiving nivolumab less than 1 year after ASCT had lower diversity, and they were excluded.

Worth noting for this clone: What it binds is not known.

Germline values: CDR1 MGHRA, CDR2 YSYEKL. The CDR3 is made up of 16 amino acids. V lost 4 bases, J lost 3 bases, and 19 bases lay in between. The chain employs TRBV4-1 and TRBJ2-7, with D possibly TRBD2 on 6 matching bases. The sequencing used peripheral blood mononuclear cells (PBMCs), collected before the second cycle of nivolumab. The TCR was taken from a human donor with classical Hodgkin lymphoma. DNA for the CDR3: TGCGCCAGCAGCCCGACTAGATCTGGGCCTTTCTACGAGCAGTACTTC. Protein sequence: CASSPTRSGPFYEQYF.